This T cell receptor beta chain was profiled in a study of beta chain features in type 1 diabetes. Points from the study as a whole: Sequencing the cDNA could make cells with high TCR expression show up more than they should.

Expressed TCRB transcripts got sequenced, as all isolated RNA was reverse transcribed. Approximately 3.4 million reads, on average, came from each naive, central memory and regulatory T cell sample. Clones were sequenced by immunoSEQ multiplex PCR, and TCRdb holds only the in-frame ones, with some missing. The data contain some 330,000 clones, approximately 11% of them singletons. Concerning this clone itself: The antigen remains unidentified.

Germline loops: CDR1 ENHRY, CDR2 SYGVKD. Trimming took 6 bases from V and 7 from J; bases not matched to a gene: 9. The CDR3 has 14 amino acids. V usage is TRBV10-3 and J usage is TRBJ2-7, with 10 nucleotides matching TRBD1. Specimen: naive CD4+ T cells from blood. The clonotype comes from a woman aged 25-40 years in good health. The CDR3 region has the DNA TGTGCCATCAGGGAGACAGGGGGCGGGGGTGAGCAGTACTTC. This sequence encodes CAIRETGGGGEQYF.